Many counts were recorded for the clone carrying this T cell receptor beta chain. Its antigen remains unknown. The data were obtained in a study of human T cells and chemical hapten exposure. About the study: Minor pooled library volume differences mainly drove per-sample TCR yield variation. Study results and caveats: Patch test score was positively correlated with the counts of TCRs that had expanded at PT1.

Original processing methods: Ranging from roughly 23,224 to 700,000, TCR counts per sample had a median value of 95,638. One entry per CDR3 protein, called by TCRdb with MiXCR from the RACE reads. These V and J calls rely on TCRdb rather than the paper's analysis. The data show around 76,000 distinct CDR3 sequences, 12% seen once. Looked up from germline, CDR1 is MDHEN and CDR2 is SYDVKM. The V end was cut by 2 bases, the J end by 3 bases, with 11 bases between. This CDR3 is 15 amino acids long. Indicated time point: patch test 1, 2 weeks after DPC sensitization. Treatment described: therapeutic diphenylcyclopropenone sensitization with weekly scalp DPC.

The TCR was taken from a woman aged 60 to 75 with alopecia areata. Some clones in this sample may be carry-over from other donors' samples. V is TRBV28 and J is TRBJ1-5; weak D call: TRBD1 (6 bases). Here the sequenced sample was whole blood, taken in connection with sensitization to the hapten diphenylcyclopropenone (DPC). Here the CDR3 reads CASSLGRGPNQPQHF. The CDR3 DNA reads as TGTGCCAGCAGTTTAGGCAGGGGCCCCAATCAGCCCCAGCATTTT.